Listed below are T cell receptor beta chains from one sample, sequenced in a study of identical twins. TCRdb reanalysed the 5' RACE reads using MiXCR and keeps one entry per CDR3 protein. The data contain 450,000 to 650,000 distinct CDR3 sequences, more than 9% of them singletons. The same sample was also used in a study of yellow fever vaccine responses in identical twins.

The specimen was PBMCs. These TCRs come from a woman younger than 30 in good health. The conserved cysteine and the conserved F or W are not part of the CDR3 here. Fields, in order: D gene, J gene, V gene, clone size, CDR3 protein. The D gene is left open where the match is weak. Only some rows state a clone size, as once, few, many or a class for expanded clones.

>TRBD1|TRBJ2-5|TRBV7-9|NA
ASSLRQGTAQY
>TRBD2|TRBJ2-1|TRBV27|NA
ASSLVGLAGGLANEQF
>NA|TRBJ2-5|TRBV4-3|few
ASSQGTAKQETQY
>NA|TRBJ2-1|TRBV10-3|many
AISEHRGGDEQF
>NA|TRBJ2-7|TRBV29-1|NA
SVAGGRGDEQY
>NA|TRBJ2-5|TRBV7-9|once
ASVQETQY
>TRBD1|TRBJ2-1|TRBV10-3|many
AIRGTGYNEQF
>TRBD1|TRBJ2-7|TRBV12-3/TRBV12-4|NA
ASSSLGGGQFYEQY
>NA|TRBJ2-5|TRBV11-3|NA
ASSATGTSRGETQY
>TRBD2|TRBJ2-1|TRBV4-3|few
ASSGAGGRYNEQF
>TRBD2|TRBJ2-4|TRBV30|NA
AWSVRAGRGNIQY
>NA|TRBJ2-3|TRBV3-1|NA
ASSQVKRDITDTQY
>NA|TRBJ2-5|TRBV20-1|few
SARVSGQETQY
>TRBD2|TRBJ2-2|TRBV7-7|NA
ASSSQAGGVKAGELF
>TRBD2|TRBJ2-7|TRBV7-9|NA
ASSERLAGTYEQY
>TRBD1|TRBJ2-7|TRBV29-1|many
SVGGTEPTKQY
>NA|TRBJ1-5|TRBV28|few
ATHRVNQPQH
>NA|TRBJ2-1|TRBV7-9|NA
ASSLLRGSGYNEQF
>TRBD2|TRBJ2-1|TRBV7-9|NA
ASSQGGLVVNEQF
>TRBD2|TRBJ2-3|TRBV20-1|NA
SAPQGTSGTDTQY
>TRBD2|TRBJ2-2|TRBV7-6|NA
ASRGLAENTGELF
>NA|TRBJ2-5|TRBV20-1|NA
SARLANQETQY
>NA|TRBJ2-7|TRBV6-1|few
ASSLSTAGLFPHEQY
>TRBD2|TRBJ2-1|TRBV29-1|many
SVEDPERELGEQF
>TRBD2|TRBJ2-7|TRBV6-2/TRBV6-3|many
ASSSGRGTYEQY
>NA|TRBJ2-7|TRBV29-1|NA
SASGTPTYEQY
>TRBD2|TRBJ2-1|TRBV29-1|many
SVPSSGDDWGYNEQF
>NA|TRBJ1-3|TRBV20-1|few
SARDLPGPSGNTIY
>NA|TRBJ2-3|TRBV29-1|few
SVEHADTQY
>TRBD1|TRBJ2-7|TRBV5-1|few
ASSTLTGDYEQY
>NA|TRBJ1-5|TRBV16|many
ASSSGATSNQPQH
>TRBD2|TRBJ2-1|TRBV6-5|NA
ASSYSSSGGAYEQF
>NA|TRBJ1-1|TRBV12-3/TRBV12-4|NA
ASSASYGNTEAF
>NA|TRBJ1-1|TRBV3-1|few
ASSQLGAPGPEAF
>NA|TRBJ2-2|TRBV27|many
ASSLVSEGELF
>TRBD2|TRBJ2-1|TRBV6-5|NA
ASSYKISGANNEQF
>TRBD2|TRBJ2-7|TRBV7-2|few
ASSRWTSGSYEQY
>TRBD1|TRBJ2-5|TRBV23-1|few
ASSPNEGQAIQETQY
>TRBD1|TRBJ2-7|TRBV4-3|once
ASSQEHYRDSSYEQY
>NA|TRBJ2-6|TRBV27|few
ASSDGANVLT
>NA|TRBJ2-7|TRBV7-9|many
ASSHGWEQY
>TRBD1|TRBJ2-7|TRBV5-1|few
ASLVGDRGY
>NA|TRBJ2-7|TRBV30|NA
AWSGQVGQY
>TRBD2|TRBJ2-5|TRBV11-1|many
ASSLRLAGADSQETQY
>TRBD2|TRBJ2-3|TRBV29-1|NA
SGAGTRNTDTQY
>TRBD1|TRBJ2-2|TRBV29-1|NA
SVPGQGVTGELF
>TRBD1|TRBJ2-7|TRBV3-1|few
ASSRQGSIYEQY
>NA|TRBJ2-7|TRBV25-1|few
ASSEWGLGYEQY
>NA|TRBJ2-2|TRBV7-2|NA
ASSFLRLNTGELF
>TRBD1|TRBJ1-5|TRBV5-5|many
ASSMGQGNQPQH
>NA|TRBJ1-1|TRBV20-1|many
SARDGAGVTEAF
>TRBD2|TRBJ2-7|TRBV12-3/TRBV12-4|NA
ASTTSGGGRDLYEQY
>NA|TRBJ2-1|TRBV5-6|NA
ASSRREAGYSYNEQF
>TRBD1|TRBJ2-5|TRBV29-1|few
RDRYRGKQETQY
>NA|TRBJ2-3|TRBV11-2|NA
ASSLVGGVGTDTQY
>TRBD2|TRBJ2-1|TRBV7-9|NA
ASSLLREGEDEQF
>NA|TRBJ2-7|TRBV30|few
AWSDPYEQY
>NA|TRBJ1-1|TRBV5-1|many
ASSLEGGAEAF